This T cell receptor (beta chain) was sequenced for a study of blood T cell repertoires in COVID-19. Looking at the study overall: Samples came from the United States, Italy and Spain, spanning acute and convalescent COVID-19. In each case, the material was cDNA or gDNA derived from T cells, B-cell-depleted T cells, or PBMCs.

V was shortened by 6 bases and J by 0 bases, with 8 bases between the two germline ends. Germline V gene sequence: CDR1 MGHRA, CDR2 YSYEKL. The CDR3 length is 13 residues. Assay used: immunoSEQ multiplex PCR; TCRdb lists only in-frame clones, some missing. The profile shows 150,000 to 200,000 clones, 80% to 90% of them singletons. This sequence originates from a man aged 18 to 29 with active or convalescent COVID-19. This chain links TRBV4-1 with TRBJ2-5; D might be TRBD2 (6 bases). The sample was peripheral blood. The CDR3 region is CASSGGYQETQYF. CDR3 nucleotides: TGCGCCAGCAGTGGGGGGTACCAAGAGACCCAGTACTTC.